These 29 T cell receptor beta chains came from one sample sequenced in a study of blood T cell repertoires in COVID-19. Only in-frame clones appear in the TCRdb table, and some are missing; sequencing was by immunoSEQ multiplex PCR. The sample contains 300,000 to 350,000 clones, about 90% of which appear only once. Sequencing was done on a sample of peripheral blood. The receptor source for this set is a woman between 25 and 40 years old with COVID-19, enrolled during active disease.

This clone was seen just once. The chain recombines TRBV7-8 with TRBJ1-1, with a tentative D call TRBD1 (6 bases). The V gene's germline CDR1 is SGHVS and CDR2 FQNEAQ. V lost 4 bases, J lost 7 bases, and 13 bases lay in between. There are 13 residues in the CDR3. As DNA, the CDR3 is TGTGCCAGCAGCTCGGGGGGCACGCGTGAAGCTTTCTTT. Protein: CASSSGGTREAFF.

The chain joins TRBV9 to TRBJ1-6; D is unclear. V shed 3 bases and J shed 2 bases, with 12 bases lying between them. Germline lookup yields CDR1 SGDLS and CDR2 YYNGEE. This CDR3 is 16 amino acids long. The CDR3 spells CASSGLAGTYNSPLHF. CDR3 DNA: TGTGCCAGCAGCGGGTTAGCTGGAACCTATAATTCACCCCTCCACTTT.

The chain has TRBV3-1 (or the pseudogene TRBV3-2) and TRBJ1-2, with a tentative D call TRBD1 (5 bases). Per germline, CDR1 LGHDT and CDR2 YNNKEL (reference sequence). There are 14 residues in the CDR3. Trimming left V 1 base short and J 5 bases short, with 11 bases between. The CDR3, as DNA: TGTGCCAGCAGCCAAGGGAGACAGAAATATGGCTACACCTTC. Translated, it gives CASSQGRQKYGYTF.

This clone was observed once. This chain uses TRBV10-1 with TRBJ1-1; no clear D gene. Germline-derived CDR1 and CDR2 are WNHNN and SYGVQD (reference sequence). V shed 2 bases and J shed 5 bases, with 12 bases lying between them. The CDR3 loop spans 14 amino acids. The DNA for the CDR3 is TGCGCCAGCAGTGAGAGTATGGGGAGGACTGAAGCTTTCTTT. It codes for CASSESMGRTEAFF.

This clone was seen ten or more times. CDR3 DNA: TGTGCCAGCAGTCAAATTAACAGGGGTACCTACGAGCAGTACTTC. It specifies CASSQINRGTYEQYF. The J gene is TRBJ2-7, the V gene TRBV6-5; 7 nucleotides match TRBD1. Germline V gene lookup returns CDR1 MNHEY and CDR2 SVGAGI. The V segment lost 5 bases and the J segment 2 bases; nucleotides outside the gene matches: 9. The CDR3 length is 15 residues.

This clone was seen a few times. The J gene is TRBJ2-3, the V gene TRBV7-9; the D is unclear. The CDR3 loop spans 14 amino acids. V was pared by 1 base and J by 1 base, with 6 bases between. Germline loops: CDR1 SEHNR, CDR2 FQNEAQ (reference sequence). The CDR3 loop is CASSLVGGTDTQYF. Written as DNA, the CDR3 is TGTGCCAGCAGCTTAGTGGGCGGCACAGATACGCAGTATTTT.

The chain joins TRBV5-4 to TRBJ1-2; D uncertain. The CDR3 contains 14 residues. The germline CDR1 and CDR2 sequences are SGHNT and YYREEE (reference sequence). The V end lost 2 bases, the J end lost 4 bases, and 12 bases lay between the germline ends. The CDR3 region has the DNA TGTGCCAGCAGCTTACGGGAGGGTGCCTATGGCTACACCTTC. Its translation: CASSLREGAYGYTF.

The V gene is TRBV7-6, the J gene TRBJ2-7; 12 bases are shared with TRBD2. This CDR3 spans 16 amino acids. CDR1 and CDR2 (germline): SGHVS, FNYEAQ. V shed 5 bases and J 2 bases; nucleotides not matched to a gene: 7. The CDR3 DNA reads as TGTGCCAGCAGCCCAAGACTAGCGGGAGAGGCCTACGAGCAGTACTTC. Translating it yields CASSPRLAGEAYEQYF.

V gene TRBV30 combines with J gene TRBJ1-1; D call uncertain. CDR3 length equals 12 residues. Trimming pared 7 bases from V and 4 bases from J, leaving 13 bases between. Per the germline V gene, CDR1 is GTSNPN and CDR2 is SVGIG (reference sequence). CDR3 nucleotides: TGTGCCTCCTACGCACGGGGCACTGAAGCTTTCTTT. Its translation is CASYARGTEAFF.

V is TRBV7-3 and J is TRBJ2-3; TRBD2 matches at 7 bases. There are 16 residues in the CDR3. Germline loops: CDR1 SGHTA, CDR2 FQGTGA. V was pared by 5 bases and J by 1 base, with 9 bases of the junction left unmatched. DNA for the CDR3: TGTGCCAGCAGCCCAACAGCGGGACTCGGCACAGATACGCAGTATTTT. Protein: CASSPTAGLGTDTQYF.

The chain has TRBV27 and TRBJ2-1; the D is unclear. Germline V gene sequence: CDR1 MNHEY, CDR2 SMNVEV (reference sequence). V dropped 6 bases and J dropped 0 bases, with 9 bases sitting between them. The CDR3 length is 14 residues. The CDR3 loop reads CASSPPSSYNEQFF. The CDR3, as DNA: TGTGCCAGCAGCCCCCCGAGCTCCTACAATGAGCAGTTCTTC.

The gene calls are TRBV5-1 and TRBJ1-2; D is possibly TRBD1 (5 bases). Germline CDR1 and CDR2: SGHRS and YFSETQ. V was pared by 0 bases and J by 4 bases, with 10 bases between. The CDR3 has 14 residues. CDR3 amino acids: CASSLAQGGYGYTF. In DNA, the CDR3 is TGCGCCAGCAGCTTGGCCCAGGGAGGCTATGGCTACACCTTC.

V is TRBV18 and J is TRBJ1-1, with D hard to call. The CDR3 contains 16 residues. The ends were cut back, 3 bases at V and 1 base at J, with 15 bases in the middle. Germline V CDR1 and CDR2: KGHSH, LQKENI. The CDR3 sequence is CASSPDSYRKNTEAFF. DNA for the CDR3: TGTGCCAGCTCACCGGACTCCTACCGAAAGAACACTGAAGCTTTCTTT. Drawing the rest from reference TRBV18 and TRBJ1-1, the complete variable domain is NAGVMQNPRHLVRRRGQEARLRCSPMKGHSHVYWYRQLPEEGLKFMVYLQKENIIDESGMPKERFSAEFPKEGPSILRIQQVVRGDSAAYFCASSPDSYRKNTEAFFGQGTRLTVV.

This clone was observed a few times. The gene calls are TRBV7-5 and TRBJ2-1; TRBD1 was called by the table and not checked on the DNA. TRBV7-5 has pseudogene status. The CDR3 length is 19 residues. Here the CDR3 DNA reads TGTGTCAGAAGCTCACCCCGATCGACAGAGGACAGCTCCTACAATGAGCAGTTCTTC. As protein: CVRSSPRSTEDSSYNEQFF.

CDR3 region: CASSVRLANSYEQYF. CDR3 DNA sequence: TGTGCCAGTAGTGTTAGACTAGCGAACTCCTACGAGCAGTACTTC. This rearrangement joins TRBV19 to TRBJ2-7; 8 bases are a match to TRBD2. The CDR3 contains 15 residues. CDR1 is LNHDA, CDR2 SQIVND, per germline (reference sequence). The V segment lost 5 bases and the J segment 0 bases; nucleotides outside the gene matches: 6.

The chain links TRBV2 to TRBJ2-5; 14 bases line up with TRBD2. The germline V gene encodes CDR1 SNHLY and CDR2 FYNNEI. Trimming took 2 bases from V and 5 from J; bases not matched to a gene: 7. This CDR3 is built from 17 residues. As DNA, the CDR3 is TGTGCCAGCAGTGAACGACTAGCGGGAGGGCCAGGCGAGACCCAGTACTTC. This translates into CASSERLAGGPGETQYF.

The genes are TRBV5-1 and TRBJ1-2, with TRBD1 matching 10 bases. This CDR3 has 14 residues. V lost 4 bases to trimming and J lost 0 bases; unmatched junction nucleotides: 0. Per the germline V gene, CDR1 is SGHRS and CDR2 is YFSETQ. The CDR3 spells CASSGQGANYGYTF. For the CDR3, the DNA is TGCGCCAGCAGCGGACAGGGGGCTAACTATGGCTACACCTTC.

V gene TRBV27 combines with J gene TRBJ1-2; D gene unclear. V shed 0 bases and J shed 6 bases, with 14 bases lying between them. The CDR3 extends over 15 amino acids. Germline V CDR1 and CDR2: MNHEY, SMNVEV (reference sequence). The CDR3 reads CASSLSGMFSDGYTF. CDR3 nucleotides: TGTGCCAGCAGTTTATCTGGCATGTTTTCTGATGGCTACACCTTC.

This rearrangement joins TRBV27 to TRBJ1-2; D unclear. Germline values: CDR1 MNHEY, CDR2 SMNVEV (reference sequence). The V gene lost 6 bases and the J gene lost 6 bases, with 17 bases spanning the gap. The CDR3 covers 14 residues. The CDR3 protein is CASRPGLMLDGYTF. The CDR3 coding sequence is TGTGCCAGCAGGCCTGGCCTCATGCTCGATGGCTACACCTTC.

The chain carries TRBV18 and TRBJ2-7; D is unresolved. Per the germline V gene, CDR1 is KGHSH and CDR2 is LQKENI. The V end was cut by 0 bases, the J end by 0 bases, with 9 bases between. The CDR3 is made up of 15 amino acids. The CDR3 loop reads CASSPPSGSSYEQYF. The CDR3 bases are TGTGCCAGCTCACCACCCTCAGGATCCTCCTACGAGCAGTACTTC.

In its sample, this clone was seen a few times. V and J are TRBV7-5 and TRBJ1-6; the D call in the table, TRBD1, was not verified against the DNA. TRBV7-5 has pseudogene status. This CDR3 contains 14 residues. This CDR3 is CVRRYRDRDSPLHF. The DNA for the CDR3 is TGTGTCAGAAGATACCGGGACAGGGACTCACCCCTCCACTTT.

This clone has only a few counts. This rearrangement joins TRBV6-1 to TRBJ1-1; D is unclear. The CDR3 has 14 residues. The ends were cut back, 3 bases at V and 5 bases at J, with 13 bases in the middle. The germline V gene has CDR1 MNHNS and CDR2 SASEGT. The CDR3: CASSEGGPGTEAFF. The CDR3 nucleotides are TGTGCCAGCAGTGAGGGCGGACCGGGGACTGAAGCTTTCTTT.

The chain recombines TRBV5-6 with TRBJ1-1, with D possibly TRBD1 on 5 matching bases. With 2 bases removed from V and 4 bases from J, the gap between germline ends came to 12 bases. The germline V gene has CDR1 SGHDT and CDR2 YYEEEE. This CDR3 comprises 14 residues. CDR3 loop: CASSFEGQTTEAFF. In nucleotides, the CDR3 is TGTGCCAGCAGCTTTGAAGGACAAACCACTGAAGCTTTCTTT.

V and J are TRBV5-1 and TRBJ2-7, with 7 bases matching TRBD2. Germline trimming cut 4 bases from V and 5 bases from J; bases unmatched to any gene: 12. There are 15 residues in the CDR3. The germline V gene has CDR1 SGHRS and CDR2 YFSETQ. In DNA, the CDR3 is TGCGCCAGCAGCCCAGGGACTACCGTAGTCCACGAGCAGTACTTC. As protein: CASSPGTTVVHEQYF.

This clone was recorded a few times. CDR3 bases: TGTGCCTGGAGTCCGACAGGGGGGAGTATCGACGGCTACACCTTC. Translated, it gives CAWSPTGGSIDGYTF. This chain joins TRBV30 and TRBJ1-2; 9 bases agree with TRBD1. Germline V gene sequence: CDR1 GTSNPN, CDR2 SVGIG (reference sequence). This CDR3 region has 15 residues. V trimming: 2 bases; J trimming: 8 bases; junction bases outside the gene matches: 12.

The V gene is TRBV2, the J gene TRBJ2-3; 7 nucleotides line up with TRBD2. V was clipped by 6 bases and J by 3 bases; unmatched bases: 3. CDR1 and CDR2 (germline): SNHLY, FYNNEI. This CDR3 comprises 13 residues. CDR3 amino acids: CASRWRGTDTQYF. CDR3 DNA sequence: TGTGCCAGCAGATGGCGGGGGACAGATACGCAGTATTTT.

V and J are TRBV2 and TRBJ1-2; D unresolved. Germline CDR1 and CDR2: SNHLY and FYNNEI. The CDR3 has 15 residues. Trimming removed 4 bases at V and 0 bases at J, with 12 bases between. CDR3 nucleotide sequence: TGTGCCAGCAGTGTAACACGTCAGACTAACTATGGCTACACCTTC. It specifies CASSVTRQTNYGYTF.

In this sample, this clone turned up once. The chain joins TRBV7-6 to TRBJ2-2; 7 bases map to TRBD1. Germline values: CDR1 SGHVS, CDR2 FNYEAQ. This CDR3 is built from 17 residues. V was clipped by 3 bases and J by 5 bases; unmatched bases: 12. The CDR3 is CASSFSPGQLNTGELFF. CDR3 DNA sequence: TGTGCCAGCAGCTTCTCCCCGGGACAGCTTAATACCGGGGAGCTGTTTTTT.

The chain is built from TRBV27 and TRBJ2-1, with TRBD2 matching 8 bases. Germline CDR1 is MNHEY and CDR2 is SMNVEV (reference sequence). There are 15 residues in the CDR3. The V gene end was trimmed by 5 bases and the J gene end by 9 bases; junction bases not matched to a gene: 12. CDR3 in amino acids: CASSPESGSYAEQFF. CDR3 nucleotide sequence: TGTGCCAGCAGTCCTGAAAGCGGGAGTTACGCTGAGCAGTTCTTC.